A single sample gave rise to the 17 T cell receptor beta chains below, sequenced in a study of spatial heterogeneity in lung cancer. MiXCR, applied by TCRdb to the 5' RACE reads, yields one record per CDR3 protein. The table has roughly 36,000 distinct CDR3 sequences, around 5.8% seen once. Regarding time point: sample taken at primary tumor resection. The study sequenced unsorted whole RNA from tumor, nontumor lung or frozen PBMC. Specimen: PBMCs, collected at surgery. Receptors were obtained from a male donor with early-stage non-small cell lung cancer.

This clonotype was seen many times. The rearrangement uses TRBV5-1 and TRBJ2-7, with D possibly being TRBD2 (7 bases). CDR3 size: 15 residues. Germline V CDR1 and CDR2: SGHRS, YFSETQ. V lost 4 bases and J 1 base, leaving 15 bases between the germline ends. The CDR3 is CASSMGRGGSYEQYF. As DNA, the CDR3 is TGCGCCAGCAGCATGGGGAGGGGGGGATCCTACGAGCAGTACTTC. Complete variable domain (other parts from reference TRBV5-1 and TRBJ2-7): KAGVTQTPRYLIKTRGQQVTLSCSPISGHRSVSWYQQTPGQGLQFLFEYFSETQRNKGNFPGRFSGRQFSNSRSEMNVSTLELGDSALYLCASSMGRGGSYEQYFGPGTRLTVT.

The chain carries TRBV7-2 and TRBJ1-4, with 7 bases lining up with TRBD1. Looked up from germline, CDR1 is SGHTA and CDR2 is FQGNSA. CDR3 size: 16 residues. Trimming removed 4 bases from V and 7 bases from J; junction bases left unmatched: 12. Written as DNA, the CDR3 is TGTGCCAGCAGCTCCCTAAATAGGGGGCGCGGTGAAAAACTGTTTTTT. Amino acid sequence: CASSSLNRGRGEKLFF. The full variable domain, its missing parts supplied by reference TRBV7-2 and TRBJ1-4, is GAGVSQSPSNKVTEKGKDVELRCDPISGHTALYWYRQSLGQGLEFLIYFQGNSAPDKSGLPSDRFSAERTGGSVSTLTIQRTQQEDSAVYLCASSSLNRGRGEKLFFGSGTQLSVL.

The chain combines TRBV20-1 with TRBJ1-2; TRBD1 matches at 7 bases. J gave up 4 bases and V 0 bases, and 5 bases lay outside the gene matches. Germline CDR1 and CDR2: DFQATT and SNEGSKA (reference sequence). The CDR3 totals 14 residues. CDR3 DNA sequence: TGCAGTGCTAGAGATTTGACAGGGAGCTATGGCTACACCTTC. It translates to CSARDLTGSYGYTF.

This clonotype has a count of ten or more. This chain uses TRBV18 with TRBJ2-5; 8 positions agree with TRBD1. The CDR3 loop spans 13 amino acids. Losses at the gene ends were 6 bases for V and 3 bases for J; bases not matched to a gene: 3. CDR1 KGHSH and CDR2 LQKENI come from the germline V gene. In DNA, the CDR3 is TGTGCCAGCTCCCGGGGACAGGAAGAGACCCAGTACTTC. This gives the protein CASSRGQEETQYF.

Ten or more counts support this clonotype. The J gene is TRBJ2-3, the V gene TRBV4-3; TRBD1 agrees at 8 bases. The J segment lost 4 bases and the V segment lost 4 bases, leaving 4 bases of the junction unmatched. CDR1 is LGHNA, CDR2 YSLEER, per germline. This CDR3 region has 14 residues. CDR3 sequence: CASSPTGEADTQYF. As DNA, the CDR3 is TGCGCCAGCAGCCCGACAGGGGAGGCAGATACGCAGTATTTT.

This clonotype has at least ten counts. V is TRBV28 and J is TRBJ2-5, with D maybe TRBD2 (6 bases). Looked up from germline, CDR1 is MDHEN and CDR2 is SYDVKM. The CDR3 has 14 residues. Trimming took off 3 bases at V and 2 bases at J, with 10 bases between the two ends. CDR3 loop: CASSLEGWQETQYF. CDR3 nucleotides: TGTGCCAGCAGTTTGGAGGGGTGGCAAGAGACCCAGTACTTC.

This clonotype was seen many times. The chain carries TRBV27 and TRBJ1-2; no definite D call. Germline CDR1 and CDR2: MNHEY and SMNVEV (reference sequence). Trimming shortened V by 4 bases and J by 7 bases, and 13 bases separated the two germline ends. The CDR3 extends over 13 amino acids. The CDR3 DNA follows: TGTGCCAGCAGTTCCCCTTCAGGTACTGGCTACACCTTC. This translates into CASSSPSGTGYTF.

In its sample, this clonotype was seen many times. V usage is TRBV3-1 and J usage is TRBJ1-1, with D tentatively TRBD1 (5 bases). The CDR3 totals 13 residues. CDR1 is LGHDT, CDR2 YNNKEL, per germline (reference sequence). Between the trimmed V and J ends, which lost 3 bases and 5 bases, there was a span of 10 bases. The CDR3 protein is CASSQGRVTEAFF. CDR3 coding DNA: TGTGCCAGCAGCCAGGGCAGGGTGACTGAAGCTTTCTTT.

This clonotype was recorded many times. J is TRBJ2-5 and V is TRBV3-1; TRBD1 aligns across 10 bases. The CDR3 loop spans 17 amino acids. The J segment lost 3 bases and the V segment lost 1 base, leaving 8 bases of the junction unmatched. Per germline, CDR1 LGHDT and CDR2 YNNKEL (reference sequence). The CDR3 loop is CASSQGQGARGEETQYF. CDR3 nucleotide sequence: TGTGCCAGCAGCCAAGGACAGGGGGCGAGGGGGGAAGAGACCCAGTACTTC.

This clonotype was detected many times. The chain couples TRBV7-8 to TRBJ2-3; D gene ambiguous. Germline V gene sequence: CDR1 SGHVS, CDR2 FQNEAQ. The V end was cut by 1 base, the J end by 0 bases, with 11 bases between. CDR3 length: 16 amino acids. CDR3 sequence (DNA): TGTGCCAGCAGCTTAGGGGCCCGAAGGAGCACAGATACGCAGTATTTT. Encoded protein: CASSLGARRSTDTQYF.

This clonotype has just a few counts. The CDR3 is CASSPGTGVTDTQYF. CDR3 sequence (DNA): TGTGCCAGCAGTCCCGGGACAGGGGTGACAGATACGCAGTATTTT. This chain connects TRBV6-2 or TRBV6-3 to TRBJ2-3, with 10 bases identical to TRBD1. This CDR3 is built from 15 residues. V lost 5 bases to trimming and J lost 3 bases; unmatched junction nucleotides: 5. In germline, CDR1 is MNHEY, CDR2 SVGEGT.

This clonotype was observed at least ten times. As DNA, the CDR3 is TGCAGCGTTGGACAGATGAACACTGAAGCTTTCTTT. Protein product: CSVGQMNTEAFF. The gene calls are TRBV29-1 and TRBJ1-1, with D maybe TRBD1 (5 bases). Between the trimmed V and J ends, which lost 4 bases and 0 bases, there was a span of 6 bases. CDR3 length equals 12 residues. Germline V CDR1 and CDR2: SQVTM, ANQGSEA.

The V call is TRBV10-2, the J call TRBJ1-6, with TRBD1 matching over 8 bases. The CDR3 loop spans 15 amino acids. Germline V gives CDR1 WSHSY, CDR2 SAAADI. Trimming removed 6 bases from V and 9 bases from J; junction bases left unmatched: 10. Written as DNA, the CDR3 is TGCGCCAGCAGGGGACAGGACGTCTTAGGTTCACCCCTCCACTTT. It translates to CASRGQDVLGSPLHF.

Ten or more counts support this clonotype. The chain links TRBV23-1 to TRBJ1-6; D unclear. TRBV23-1 is an ORF for which the function is uncertain. The CDR3 runs 14 residues. The V end lost 2 bases, the J end lost 6 bases, and 8 bases lay between the germline ends. This CDR3 reads CASSQVGGNSPLHF. The CDR3 DNA sequence: TGCGCCAGCAGTCAAGTGGGCGGTAATTCACCCCTCCACTTT.

J is TRBJ2-2 and V is TRBV24-1; tentatively, D is TRBD1 or TRBD2 (7 bases each). Per germline, CDR1 KGHDR and CDR2 SFDVKD. Trimming removed 9 bases from V and 6 bases from J, with 16 bases in between. The CDR3 totals 14 residues. CDR3 amino acids: CATRQGGSSGELFF. The CDR3 DNA reads as TGTGCCACCCGCCAGGGGGGGAGTTCCGGGGAGCTGTTTTTT.

This chain joins TRBV6-5 and TRBJ2-5; 9 positions match TRBD2. The CDR3 is 15 amino acids. Germline CDR1 and CDR2: MNHEY and SVGAGI. The trim removed 10 bases at V and 4 bases at J, leaving 13 bases unmatched. The CDR3: CATSRWRGGAETQYF. CDR3 DNA: TGTGCCACCTCCCGATGGCGGGGGGGCGCAGAGACCCAGTACTTC.

This clonotype came up many times. The rearrangement links TRBV7-3 to TRBJ1-6; D remains ambiguous. The V gene lost 1 base and the J gene lost 6 bases, with 4 bases spanning the gap. Germline CDR1 SGHTA, CDR2 FQGTGA. CDR3 length: 13 residues. The CDR3 DNA is TGTGCCAGCAGCTTAAGGCCTAATTCACCCCTCCACTTT. As protein: CASSLRPNSPLHF.